This T cell receptor beta chain was captured in a study of identical twins. The CDR3 length is 16 residues. V shed 5 bases and J 3 bases; nucleotides not matched to a gene: 12. Remarks on this clonotype: Its specificity is not known.

Everyone who donated was a healthy Caucasian. Study results and caveats: Monozygotic twins shared more out-of-frame TCR alpha than recombination models predicted. These conclusions were based on statistical analysis (cross-sectional, not following the same donors). There were fewer insertions in abundant cord blood beta clonotypes, but memory repertoires showed no such pattern.

Each CDR3 protein is one row after TCRdb ran MiXCR on the 5' RACE reads. Of 400,000 to 500,000 distinct CDR3 sequences detected, around an eighth appear once; the ten largest clones hold approximately 1%. These same records also appear under a second study, on yellow fever vaccine responses in identical twins.

The chain carries TRBV12-3 or TRBV12-4 and TRBJ2-7; 8 bases agree with TRBD2. Sequencing was performed on CD4+ T cells sorted from blood. The sequence was obtained from a young woman in good health. This chain's CDR3 is CASSPGGEGRIYEQYF. The CDR3 DNA reads TGTGCCAGCAGTCCGGGGGGGGAAGGTAGGATCTACGAGCAGTACTTC.